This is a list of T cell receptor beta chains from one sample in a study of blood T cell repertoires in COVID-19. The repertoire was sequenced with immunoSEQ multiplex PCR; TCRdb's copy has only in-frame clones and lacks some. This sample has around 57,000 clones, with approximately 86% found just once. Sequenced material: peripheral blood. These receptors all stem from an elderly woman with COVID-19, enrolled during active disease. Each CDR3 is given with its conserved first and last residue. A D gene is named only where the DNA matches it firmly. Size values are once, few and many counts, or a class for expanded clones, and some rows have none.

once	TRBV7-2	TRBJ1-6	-	TGTGCCAGCAGCTTAGGGACAGCCATTTCGGCCCTCCACTTT	CASSLGTAISALHF
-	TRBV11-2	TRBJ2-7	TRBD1	TGTGCCAGCAGCTTAAGACAGGGAATTTACGAGCAGTACTTC	CASSLRQGIYEQYF
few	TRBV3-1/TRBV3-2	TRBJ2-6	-	TGTGCCAGCAGCCAAGGGTTTCAGGTCGCTGGGGCCAACGTCCTGACTTTC	CASSQGFQVAGANVLTF
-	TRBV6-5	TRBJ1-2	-	TGTGCCAGCAGGTCTACTAACTATGGCTACACCTTC	CASRSTNYGYTF
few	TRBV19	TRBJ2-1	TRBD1	TGTGCCAGTAGAGCGATGACAGGGAGTTCCTACAATGAGCAGTTCTTC	CASRAMTGSSYNEQFF
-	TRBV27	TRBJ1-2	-	TGTGCCAGCAGAAGGGACACCAACTATGGCTACACCTTC	CASRRDTNYGYTF
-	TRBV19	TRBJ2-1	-	TGTGCCAGTAGTATAAGTTCAATGGGACTTTACAATGAGCAGTTCTTC	CASSISSMGLYNEQFF
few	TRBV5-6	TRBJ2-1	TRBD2	TGTGCCAGCAGCGAGTTAGGACTAGCTAATGATAGGGTCAATGAGCAGTTCTTC	CASSELGLANDRVNEQFF
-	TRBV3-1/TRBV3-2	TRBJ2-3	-	TGTGCCAGCAGCACCACCGGACATACTTTCACAGATACGCAGTATTTT	CASSTTGHTFTDTQYF
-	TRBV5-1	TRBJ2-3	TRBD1	TGCGCCAGCAGCCCACAGGGGGCCACAGATACGCAGTATTTT	CASSPQGATDTQYF
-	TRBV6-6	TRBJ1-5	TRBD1	TGTGCCAGCAGTCTTGACAGGGATCAGCCCCAGCATTTT	CASSLDRDQPQHF
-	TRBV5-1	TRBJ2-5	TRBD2	TGCGCCAGCAGCTTGGATTGGGGGGGGACCCAGTACTTC	CASSLDWGGTQYF
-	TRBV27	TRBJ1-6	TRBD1	TGTGCCAGCAGTCTGTGGACAGGGGGCAATTCACCCCTCCACTTT	CASSLWTGGNSPLHF
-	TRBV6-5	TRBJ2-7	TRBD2	TGTGCCAGCAGTCTTACTAGCGGGGCCACCTACGAGCAGTACTTC	CASSLTSGATYEQYF
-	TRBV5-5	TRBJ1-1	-	TGTGCCAGCAGCGCCTCAGGGCACACTGAAGCTTTCTTT	CASSASGHTEAFF
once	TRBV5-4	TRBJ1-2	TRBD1	TGTGCCAGCAGCTTGTGGGACAGGCTCCACTATGGCTACACCTTC	CASSLWDRLHYGYTF
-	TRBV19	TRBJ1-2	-	TGTGCCAGTAGTATAACACAGCCTAGGGGCTATGGCTACACCTTC	CASSITQPRGYGYTF
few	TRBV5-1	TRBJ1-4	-	TGCGCCAGCAGCTTGTCGGGACACGACGATGAAAAACTGTTTTTT	CASSLSGHDDEKLFF
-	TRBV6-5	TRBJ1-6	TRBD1	TGTGCCAGCAGATCACAGGGGAGGAATTCACCCCTCCACTTT	CASRSQGRNSPLHF
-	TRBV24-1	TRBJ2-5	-	TGTGCCACCAGTGATTCCAGACGGAGACAAGAGACCCAGTACTTC	CATSDSRRRQETQYF
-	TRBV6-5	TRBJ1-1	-	TGTGCCAGCACTTTTGGACTGAGGACTGAAGCTTTCTTT	CASTFGLRTEAFF
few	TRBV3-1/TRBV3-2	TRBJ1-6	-	TGTGCCAGCAGCCAAGATGGGAGCTCCTATAATTCACCCCTCCACTTT	CASSQDGSSYNSPLHF
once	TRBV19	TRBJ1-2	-	TGTGCCAGTAGTATGAACAGGGCCAGCTATGGCTACACCTTC	CASSMNRASYGYTF
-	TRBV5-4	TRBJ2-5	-	TGTGCCAGCAGCCCGGGAGGGGGCGAAGAGACCCAGTACTTC	CASSPGGGEETQYF
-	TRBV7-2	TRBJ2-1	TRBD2	TGTGCCAGCAGCTTAGCCCCGCGGGGGGCGAACTACAATGAGCAGTTCTTC	CASSLAPRGANYNEQFF
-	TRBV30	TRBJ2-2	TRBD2	TGTGCCTGGAGTCTTCCAGCGGGGGACACCGGGGAGCTGTTTTTT	CAWSLPAGDTGELFF
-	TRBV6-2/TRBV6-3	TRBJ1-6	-	TGTGCCAGCAGTTACGGGGGCGAAAGTTCACCCCTCCACTTT	CASSYGGESSPLHF
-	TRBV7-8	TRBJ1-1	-	TGTGCCAGCAGCTTAGCGGCTTACACTGAAGCTTTCTTT	CASSLAAYTEAFF
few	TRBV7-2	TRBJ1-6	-	TGTGCCAGCAGCTCAAGAGATAATTCACCCCTCCACTTT	CASSSRDNSPLHF
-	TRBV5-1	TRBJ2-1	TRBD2	TGCGCCAGCAGCTTGTTGGCGGGGGGAGACAATGAGCAGTTCTTC	CASSLLAGGDNEQFF
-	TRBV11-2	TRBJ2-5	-	TGTGCCAGCAGCCCTGAGCTCCTTTTCAGGGAGACCCAGTACTTC	CASSPELLFRETQYF
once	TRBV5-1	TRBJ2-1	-	TGCGCCAGCAGCTTGGGCGGCAGCGTAGGCAATGAGCAGTTCTTC	CASSLGGSVGNEQFF
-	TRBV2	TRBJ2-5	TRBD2	TGTGCCAGCACGAGGGAGCGGGGGCAAGAGACCCAGTACTTC	CASTRERGQETQYF
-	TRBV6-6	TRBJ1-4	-	TGTGCCAGCAGTCAATGGACAAGACGTGCAACTAATGAAAAACTGTTTTTT	CASSQWTRRATNEKLFF
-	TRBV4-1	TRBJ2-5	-	TGCGCCAGCAGCCTTCGACTAGAAGAGACCCAGTACTTC	CASSLRLEETQYF
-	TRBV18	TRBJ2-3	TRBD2	TGTGCCAGCTCACCACGAAGCGGGGGGACCCCTAGCACAGATACGCAGTATTTT	CASSPRSGGTPSTDTQYF
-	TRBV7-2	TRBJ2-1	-	TGTGCCAGCGGAGTCCTAGCAGGTTCCTACAATGAGCAGTTCTTC	CASGVLAGSYNEQFF
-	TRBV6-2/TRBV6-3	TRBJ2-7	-	TGTGCCAGCAGCCCTCTCCGGGAAATCCACTACGAGCAGTACTTC	CASSPLREIHYEQYF